This TCR beta chain was sequenced in a study of T cell repertoires in cytomegalovirus infection. Study information: Public TCR beta signatures indicated both CMV infection and matching HLA type.

TCRdb analysed the reads with MiXCR anew, one entry per CDR3 protein. The sample records hundreds of thousands of distinct CDR3 sequences, 6% to 8% being singletons. Study outcomes and limitations: Clonotype analysis showed dominance of the ex vivo response by HLA-C-restricted CMV-specific TCR beta clonotypes.

This clonotype was counted ten times or more. Its antigen is not identified. V was clipped by 4 bases and J by 0 bases, with 15 bases between them. The CDR3 runs to 16 residues. Germline V gene sequence: CDR1 MNHEY, CDR2 SVGEGT. The chain links TRBV6-2 or TRBV6-3 to TRBJ2-5; D is perhaps TRBD2 (6 bases). The sequence was obtained from a human donor in good health (CMV status not recorded). Some clones in this sample may be carry-over from other donors' samples. Source material: PBMCs. CDR3 coding DNA: TGTGCCAGCAGTTCCCCCTCGTGGAGGGACCAAGAGACCCAGTACTTC. This sequence encodes CASSSPSWRDQETQYF.